The present T cell receptor (beta chain) was sequenced within a study of radiotherapy plus CTLA-4 blockade in lung cancer (dated by TCRdb to the late 2010s). Context from the whole study: Among enrolled patients, roughly 17% had an objective response and 31% reached disease control. What the work shows at the level of the full study, not this receptor alone: After treatment with radiotherapy and ipilimumab, TCR clones that came from tumors expanded in the peripheral blood. The strongest predictors of response were reported to be early dynamic shifts in blood T cell clones along with a rise in serum interferon-beta following radiation.

Cut back by 3 bases and 1 base, the V and J ends lie 13 bases apart. CDR1 and CDR2, looked up from the germline V gene, are SGHRS and YFSETQ. Including cysteine and phenylalanine, the CDR3 has 15 amino acids. The kept DNA is CDR3 alone, 45 bases in frame from the first base. Comments on this clone: Its binding antigen is unknown. Nothing much larger sits one base from this clone, and base qualities are not available.

The study tested focal radiation therapy combined with CTLA-4 blockade (ipilimumab) in patients with chemo-refractory metastatic non-small-cell lung cancer. The library relied on the immunoSEQ multiplex PCR assay. TCRdb carries this immuneACCESS record with in-frame sequences only. Its versions omit some clonotypes, under half of them owing to an unresolved V gene in the studies checked, with the rest unexplained. The sample has about 76,000 clones on record, roughly 80% of them singletons. Together, the top ten hold approximately 0.8% of the sample. The sequencing here drew on peripheral blood, taken from a patient treated with radiotherapy plus ipilimumab. The clonotype was recovered from a human donor with non-small cell lung cancer who had stable disease on radiotherapy plus ipilimumab. The rearrangement combines TRBV5-1 with TRBJ2-5; there is no confident call for the D gene. In nucleotides, the sequence is TGCGCCAGCAGCTGGATCCCTAGGCCCCAAGAGACCCAGTACTTC. This gives the protein CASSWIPRPQETQYF. With the portions outside the CDR3 filled from the reference TRBV5-1 and TRBJ2-5 genes, the complete variable region becomes KAGVTQTPRYLIKTRGQQVTLSCSPISGHRSVSWYQQTPGQGLQFLFEYFSETQRNKGNFPGRFSGRQFSNSRSEMNVSTLELGDSALYLCASSWIPRPQETQYFGPGTRLLVL.